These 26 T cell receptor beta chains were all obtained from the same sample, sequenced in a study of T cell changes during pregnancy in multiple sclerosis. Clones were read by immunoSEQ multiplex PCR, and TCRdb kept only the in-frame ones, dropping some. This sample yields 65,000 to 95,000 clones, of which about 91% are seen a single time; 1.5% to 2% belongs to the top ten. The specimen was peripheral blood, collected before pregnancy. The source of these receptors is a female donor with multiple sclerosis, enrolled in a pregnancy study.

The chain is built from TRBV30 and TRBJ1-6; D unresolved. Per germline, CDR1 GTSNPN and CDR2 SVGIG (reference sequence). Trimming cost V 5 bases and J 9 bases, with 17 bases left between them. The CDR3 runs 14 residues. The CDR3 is CAWEWRFVGSPLHF. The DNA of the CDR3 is TGTGCCTGGGAGTGGAGATTCGTGGGTTCACCCCTCCACTTT. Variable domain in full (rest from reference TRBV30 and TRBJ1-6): SQTIHQWPATLVQPVGSPLSLECTVEGTSNPNLYWYRQAAGRGLQLLFYSVGIGQISSEVPQNLSASRPQDRQFILSSKKLLLSDSGFYLCAWEWRFVGSPLHFGNGTRLTVT.

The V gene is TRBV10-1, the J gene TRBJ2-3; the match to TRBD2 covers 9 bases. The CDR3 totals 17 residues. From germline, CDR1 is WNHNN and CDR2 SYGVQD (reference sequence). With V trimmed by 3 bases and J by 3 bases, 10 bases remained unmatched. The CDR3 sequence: CASSDGGSGGDTDTQYF. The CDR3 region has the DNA TGCGCCAGCAGTGACGGGGGTAGCGGGGGTGATACAGATACGCAGTATTTT.

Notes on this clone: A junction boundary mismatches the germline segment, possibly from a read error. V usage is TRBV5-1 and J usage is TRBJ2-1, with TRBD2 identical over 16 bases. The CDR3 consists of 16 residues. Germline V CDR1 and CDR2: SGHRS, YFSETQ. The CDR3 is CASNLGLAGGMNEQFF. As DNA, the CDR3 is TGCGCCAGCAACTTGGGACTAGCGGGGGGGATGAATGAGCAGTTCTTC. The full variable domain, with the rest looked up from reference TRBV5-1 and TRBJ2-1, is KAGVTQTPRYLIKTRGQQVTLSCSPISGHRSVSWYQQTPGQGLQFLFEYFSETQRNKGNFPGRFSGRQFSNSRSEMNVSTLELGDSALYLCASNLGLAGGMNEQFFGPGTRLTVL.

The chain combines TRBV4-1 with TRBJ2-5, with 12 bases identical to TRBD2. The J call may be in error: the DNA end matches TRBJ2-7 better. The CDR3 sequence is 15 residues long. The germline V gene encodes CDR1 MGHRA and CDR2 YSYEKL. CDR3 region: CASSYRTSGDYEQYF. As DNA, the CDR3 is TGCGCCAGCAGCTACCGGACTAGCGGGGATTACGAGCAGTACTTC.

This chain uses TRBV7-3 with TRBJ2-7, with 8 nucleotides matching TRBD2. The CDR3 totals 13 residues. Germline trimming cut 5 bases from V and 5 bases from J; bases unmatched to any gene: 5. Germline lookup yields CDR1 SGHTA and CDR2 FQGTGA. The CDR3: CASSPPGGDEQYF. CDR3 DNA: TGTGCCAGCAGCCCCCCGGGGGGGGACGAGCAGTACTTC.

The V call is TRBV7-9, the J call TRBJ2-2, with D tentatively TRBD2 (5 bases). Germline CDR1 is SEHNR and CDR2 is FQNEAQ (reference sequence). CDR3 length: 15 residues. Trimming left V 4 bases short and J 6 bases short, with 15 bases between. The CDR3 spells CASSSDWVEAGELFF. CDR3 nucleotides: TGTGCCAGCAGCTCGGACTGGGTAGAGGCCGGGGAGCTGTTTTTT.

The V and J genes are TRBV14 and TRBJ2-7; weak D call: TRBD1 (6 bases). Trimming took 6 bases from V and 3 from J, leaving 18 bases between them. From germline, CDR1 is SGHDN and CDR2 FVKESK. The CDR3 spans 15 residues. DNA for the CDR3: TGTGCCAGCAGAAAGACAGGCAGTTACTACTACGAGCAGTACTTC. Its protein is CASRKTGSYYYEQYF.

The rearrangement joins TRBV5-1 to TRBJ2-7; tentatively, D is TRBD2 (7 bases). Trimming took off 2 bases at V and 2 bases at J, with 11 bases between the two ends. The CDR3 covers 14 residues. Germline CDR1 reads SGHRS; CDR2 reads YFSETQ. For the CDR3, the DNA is TGCGCCAGCAGCTTTGAGGGGGGGACCTACGAGCAGTACTTC. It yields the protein CASSFEGGTYEQYF.

Here the CDR3 reads CASSSWTGGAEQYF. The CDR3 bases are TGTGCCAGTAGCAGCTGGACAGGGGGCGCCGAGCAGTACTTC. The J gene is TRBJ2-7, the V gene TRBV19, with TRBD1 identical over 11 bases. V shed 6 bases and J 6 bases; nucleotides not matched to a gene: 7. CDR3 size: 14 residues. Per germline, CDR1 LNHDA and CDR2 SQIVND (reference sequence).

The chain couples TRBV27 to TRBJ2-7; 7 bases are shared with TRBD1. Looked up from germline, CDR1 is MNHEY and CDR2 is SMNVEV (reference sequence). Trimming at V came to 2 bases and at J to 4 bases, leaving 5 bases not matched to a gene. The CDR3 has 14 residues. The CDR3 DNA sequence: TGTGCCAGCAGTTTAAGAGACAGGGTTTACGAGCAGTACTTC. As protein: CASSLRDRVYEQYF.

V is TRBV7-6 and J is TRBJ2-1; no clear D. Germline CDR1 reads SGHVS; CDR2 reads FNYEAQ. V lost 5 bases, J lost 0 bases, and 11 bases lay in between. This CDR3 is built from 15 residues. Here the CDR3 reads CASSTRYLSYNEQFF. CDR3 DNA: TGTGCCAGCAGCACGCGGTACCTCTCCTACAATGAGCAGTTCTTC.

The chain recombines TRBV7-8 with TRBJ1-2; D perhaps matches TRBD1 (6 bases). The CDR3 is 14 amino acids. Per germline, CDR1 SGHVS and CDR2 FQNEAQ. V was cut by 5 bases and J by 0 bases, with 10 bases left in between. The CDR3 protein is CASSKGTSNYGYTF. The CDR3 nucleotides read TGTGCCAGCAGCAAAGGGACATCTAACTATGGCTACACCTTC.

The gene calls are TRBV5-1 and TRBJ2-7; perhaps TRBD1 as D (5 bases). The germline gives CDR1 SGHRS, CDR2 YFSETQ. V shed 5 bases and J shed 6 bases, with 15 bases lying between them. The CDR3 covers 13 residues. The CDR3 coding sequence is TGCGCCAGCAGTGTCCGGTCAGGGATCGAGCAGTACTTC. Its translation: CASSVRSGIEQYF.

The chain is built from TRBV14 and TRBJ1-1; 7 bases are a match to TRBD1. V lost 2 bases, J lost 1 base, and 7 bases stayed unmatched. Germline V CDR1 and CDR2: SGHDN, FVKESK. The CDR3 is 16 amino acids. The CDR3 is CASSQFGRGRNTEAFF. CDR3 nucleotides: TGTGCCAGCAGCCAATTTGGCAGGGGGAGGAACACTGAAGCTTTCTTT.

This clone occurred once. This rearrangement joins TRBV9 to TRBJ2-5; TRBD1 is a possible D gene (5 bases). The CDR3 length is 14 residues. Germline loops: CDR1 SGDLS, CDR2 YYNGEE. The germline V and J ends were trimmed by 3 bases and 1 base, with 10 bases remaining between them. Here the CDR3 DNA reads TGTGCCAGCAGCGAAGGACACCTCCAAGAGACCCAGTACTTC. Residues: CASSEGHLQETQYF.

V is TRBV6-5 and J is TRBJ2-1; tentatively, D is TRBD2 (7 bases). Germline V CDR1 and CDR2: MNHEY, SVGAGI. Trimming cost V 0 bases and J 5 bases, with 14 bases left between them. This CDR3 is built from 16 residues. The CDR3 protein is CASSYSLRGADNEQFF. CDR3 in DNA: TGTGCCAGCAGTTACTCTCTCCGGGGGGCGGACAATGAGCAGTTCTTC.

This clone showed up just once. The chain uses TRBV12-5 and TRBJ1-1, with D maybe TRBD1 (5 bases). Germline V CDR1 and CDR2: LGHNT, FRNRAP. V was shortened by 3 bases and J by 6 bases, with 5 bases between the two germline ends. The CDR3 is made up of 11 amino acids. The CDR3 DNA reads TGTGCTAGTGGTTTAGGGGCTGAAGCTTTCTTT. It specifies CASGLGAEAFF.

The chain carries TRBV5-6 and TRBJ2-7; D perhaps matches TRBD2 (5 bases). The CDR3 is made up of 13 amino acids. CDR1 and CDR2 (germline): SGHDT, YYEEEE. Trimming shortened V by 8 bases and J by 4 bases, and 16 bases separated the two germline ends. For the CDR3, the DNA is TGTGCCAGTGCCAAGCGGAGACTTTACGAGCAGTACTTC. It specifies CASAKRRLYEQYF.

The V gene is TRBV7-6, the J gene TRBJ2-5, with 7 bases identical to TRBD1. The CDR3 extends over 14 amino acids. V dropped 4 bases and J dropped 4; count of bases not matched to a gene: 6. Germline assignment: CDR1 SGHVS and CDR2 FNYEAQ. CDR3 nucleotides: TGTGCCAGCAGCTCGGGACAGTCCGCAGAGACCCAGTACTTC. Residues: CASSSGQSAETQYF.

CDR3 loop: CASSPGQGGGWTEAFF. The CDR3 DNA reads TGTGCCAGCAGTCCAGGACAGGGCGGGGGCTGGACTGAAGCTTTCTTT. The rearrangement uses TRBV6-6 and TRBJ1-1, with TRBD1 matching over 8 bases. The CDR3 extends over 16 amino acids. V trimming: 5 bases; J trimming: 5 bases; junction bases outside the gene matches: 13. CDR1 is MNHNY, CDR2 SVGAGI, per germline (reference sequence).

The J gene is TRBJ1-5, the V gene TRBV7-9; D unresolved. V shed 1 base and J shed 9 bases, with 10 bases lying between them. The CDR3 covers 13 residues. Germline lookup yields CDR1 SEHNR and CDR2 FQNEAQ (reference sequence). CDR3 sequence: CASSLDSPAPQHF. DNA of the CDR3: TGTGCCAGCAGCTTAGACAGTCCGGCGCCCCAGCATTTT.

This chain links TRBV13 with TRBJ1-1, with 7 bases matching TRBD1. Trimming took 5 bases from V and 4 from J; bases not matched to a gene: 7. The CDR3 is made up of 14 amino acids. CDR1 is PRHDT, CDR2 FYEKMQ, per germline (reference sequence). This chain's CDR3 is CASSVRQGSTEAFF. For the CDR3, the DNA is TGTGCCAGCAGCGTACGACAGGGTAGCACTGAAGCTTTCTTT.

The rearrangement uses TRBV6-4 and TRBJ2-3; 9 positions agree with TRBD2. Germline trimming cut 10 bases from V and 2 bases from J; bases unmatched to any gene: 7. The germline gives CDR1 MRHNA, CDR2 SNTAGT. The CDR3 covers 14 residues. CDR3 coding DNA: TGTGCCACCCGACTAGCGGCTGACACAGATACGCAGTATTTT. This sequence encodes CATRLAADTDTQYF.

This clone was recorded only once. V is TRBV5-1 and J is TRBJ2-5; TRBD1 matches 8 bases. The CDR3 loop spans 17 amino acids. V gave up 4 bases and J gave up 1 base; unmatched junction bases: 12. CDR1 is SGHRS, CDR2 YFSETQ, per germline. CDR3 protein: CASSPEGQVMGQETQYF. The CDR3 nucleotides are TGCGCCAGCAGCCCCGAGGGACAGGTGATGGGCCAAGAGACCCAGTACTTC.

In DNA, the CDR3 is TGTGCCATCAGTGAACGGGGAGATCAGCCCCAGCATTTT. As protein: CAISERGDQPQHF. This chain uses TRBV10-3 with TRBJ1-5; D uncertain. The CDR3 loop spans 13 amino acids. Trimming cost V 3 bases and J 5 bases, with 8 bases left between them. CDR1 and CDR2 from the germline V gene are ENHRY and SYGVKD.

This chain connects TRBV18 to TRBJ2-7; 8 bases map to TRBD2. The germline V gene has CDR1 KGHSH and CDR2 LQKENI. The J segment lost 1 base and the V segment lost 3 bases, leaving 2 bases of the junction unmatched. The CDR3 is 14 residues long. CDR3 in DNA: TGTGCCAGCTCACCTATAGCGGGGTCCTACGAGCAGTACTTC. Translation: CASSPIAGSYEQYF.